The clone carrying this TCR beta chain has only one observation. The source of the sample is a study of blood T cell repertoires in COVID-19. Whole-study context: Whether acute or convalescent, the COVID-19 samples came from the United States, Italy and Spain. The analysed material was cDNA or gDNA that came from T cells, B-cell-depleted T cells, or PBMCs.

The study drew participants aged about 18 to 89 years from approximately 23 US areas. Recovered status in Cohort 3 required two negative PCRs, clearance, or symptom resolution. Generated by immunoSEQ multiplex PCR, the TCRdb table keeps only in-frame clones and is missing some. This sample has some 390,000 clones, with roughly nine tenths found just once. In germline, CDR1 is SGHRS, CDR2 YFSETQ. V dropped 2 bases and J dropped 1 base, with 18 bases sitting between them. The CDR3 consists of 17 residues. This clonotype was sampled from a woman aged 25 to 45 who had recovered from COVID-19. Material for sequencing was PBMCs or T cells enriched from blood (not recorded which). The rearrangement links TRBV5-1 to TRBJ1-1, with D unclear. The chain's CDR3 is CASSFFRNRQRNTEAFF. The CDR3 DNA sequence: TGCGCCAGCAGCTTTTTCAGGAACAGACAAAGGAACACTGAAGCTTTCTTT.